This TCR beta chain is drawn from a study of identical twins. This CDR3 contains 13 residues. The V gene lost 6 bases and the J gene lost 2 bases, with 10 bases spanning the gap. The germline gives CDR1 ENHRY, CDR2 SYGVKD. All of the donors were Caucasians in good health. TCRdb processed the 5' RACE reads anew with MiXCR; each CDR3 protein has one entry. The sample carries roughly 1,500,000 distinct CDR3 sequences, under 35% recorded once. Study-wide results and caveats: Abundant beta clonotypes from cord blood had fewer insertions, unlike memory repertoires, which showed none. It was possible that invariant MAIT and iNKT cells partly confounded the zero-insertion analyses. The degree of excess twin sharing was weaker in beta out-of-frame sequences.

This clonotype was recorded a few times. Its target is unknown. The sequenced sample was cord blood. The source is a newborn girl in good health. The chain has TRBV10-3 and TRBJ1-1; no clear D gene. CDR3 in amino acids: CAISPIGNTEAFF. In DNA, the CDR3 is TGTGCCATCAGCCCGATAGGAAACACTGAAGCTTTCTTT.